A single sample gave rise to the 26 T cell receptor beta chains below, sequenced in a study of regulatory T cells in long-lasting Graves disease. Through Arm-PCR of CDR3 regions and iRepertoire HTBI primers, TCR beta libraries were built. TCRdb ran MiXCR on the multiplex PCR reads and lists one entry per CDR3 protein. The repertoire holds around 330,000 distinct CDR3 sequences, over 15% seen once, with 38% in the top ten. Time point of the sample: newly diagnosed GD, antithyroid drugs for less than 3 months. There was RNA extracted from PBMCs, and the TCR library was made from it. This sample comprised peripheral blood mononuclear cells (PBMCs), obtained at new diagnosis, from a patient treated with antithyroid drugs. The receptors come from a female donor with Graves disease.

This clonotype was seen at least ten times. This rearrangement joins TRBV9 to TRBJ1-5, with D possibly being TRBD1 (5 bases). V was shortened by 2 bases and J by 6 bases, with 15 bases between the two germline ends. The germline V gene encodes CDR1 SGDLS and CDR2 YYNGEE. This CDR3 contains 15 residues. The CDR3 nucleotides are TGTGCCAGCAGCGTTGGTGGTGGGGCAGGTCAGCCCCAGCATTTT. Residues: CASSVGGGAGQPQHF.

The chain is built from TRBV29-1 and TRBJ2-2; 7 bases are shared with TRBD1. This CDR3 is built from 14 residues. Germline V CDR1 and CDR2: SQVTM, ANQGSEA. The trim removed 3 bases at V and 0 bases at J, leaving 1 base unmatched. In DNA form, the CDR3 reads TGCAGCGTTGACCAGGGGGCGAACACCGGGGAGCTGTTTTTT. It is translated as CSVDQGANTGELFF.

The genes are TRBV4-1 and TRBJ2-3; no clear D. The CDR3 runs 12 residues. Germline CDR1 is MGHRA and CDR2 is YSYEKL. V shed 4 bases and J shed 5 bases, with 7 bases lying between them. CDR3: CASSLWEDTQYF. DNA for the CDR3: TGCGCCAGCAGCCTATGGGAAGATACGCAGTATTTT.

This clonotype was counted ten times or more. The rearrangement links TRBV13 to TRBJ1-1; no firm D call. V lost 5 bases to trimming and J lost 1 base, with 8 bases between them. The CDR3 runs 13 residues. Germline loops: CDR1 PRHDT, CDR2 FYEKMQ (reference sequence). This CDR3 reads CASSPSPNTEAFF. CDR3 DNA: TGTGCCAGCAGCCCTAGCCCGAACACTGAAGCTTTCTTT.

The CDR3 here is CASTPHPPTVNEQFF. Here the CDR3 DNA reads TGTGCCAGCACCCCTCACCCCCCAACAGTTAATGAGCAGTTCTTC. The rearrangement uses TRBV27 and TRBJ2-1; D gene unclear. The V end was cut by 7 bases, the J end by 7 bases, with 20 bases between. The germline V gene has CDR1 MNHEY and CDR2 SMNVEV (reference sequence). The CDR3 extends over 15 amino acids.

In regard to this clonotype: Only one base separates this from a far larger clonotype, so it likely reflects a read error. The chain is built from TRBV28 and TRBJ2-1; D call uncertain. Germline V CDR1 and CDR2: MDHEN, SYDVKM. The V gene lost 3 bases and the J gene lost 13 bases, with 10 bases spanning the gap. The CDR3 contains 11 residues. DNA of the CDR3: TGTGCCAGCAGTTTTACGGAGACCCAGTTCTTC. This sequence encodes CASSFTETQFF.

This clonotype was seen many times. This chain links TRBV9 with TRBJ2-1; D possibly matches TRBD1 or TRBD2 (6 bases each). The V and J ends lost 0 bases and 13 bases respectively, with 17 bases between them. In germline, CDR1 is SGDLS, CDR2 YYNGEE. This CDR3 is built from 14 residues. CDR3 nucleotide sequence: TGTGCCAGCAGCGTAGCGTATGGGGGCGGGATTCAGTTCTTC. Protein product: CASSVAYGGGIQFF.

This clonotype was counted once. The chain uses TRBV18 and TRBJ1-4, with unresolved D. Germline V gives CDR1 KGHSH, CDR2 LQKENI. Trimming cost V 2 bases and J 0 bases, with 1 base left between them. The length of the CDR3 is 13 residues. The CDR3 region has the DNA TGTGCCAGCTCACCAGCAACTAATGAAAAACTGTTTTTT. Amino acids: CASSPATNEKLFF.

In its sample, this clonotype was seen a few times. A read error may be the cause here, since a much bigger clone is one base away. The chain has TRBV10-2 and TRBJ2-7; 9 bases map to TRBD2. CDR1 is WSHSY and CDR2 is SAAADI in the germline V gene. This CDR3 is 15 amino acids long. With V trimmed by 8 bases and J by 7 bases, 15 bases remained unmatched. For the CDR3, the DNA is TGCGCCAGCGGTCCGGCGGGCGGGAGGGCCGAAGAGCAGTACTTC. It specifies CASGPAGGRAEEQYF.

This clonotype was detected many times. The genes are TRBV20-1 and TRBJ1-1; a weak D match, TRBD1 (5 bases). V gave up 1 base and J gave up 3 bases, with 9 bases separating them. The germline V gene encodes CDR1 DFQATT and CDR2 SNEGSKA (reference sequence). The CDR3 sequence is 13 residues long. This CDR3 is CSARGEGDTEAFF. The CDR3 nucleotides read TGCAGTGCTAGAGGAGAAGGGGACACTGAAGCTTTCTTT.

In the case of this clonotype: Lacking the conserved final phenylalanine or tryptophan, this CDR3 likely reflects a read error. This rearrangement joins TRBV11-2 to TRBJ2-3, with 8 bases aligning to TRBD2. The CDR3 totals 15 residues. The germline V gene has CDR1 SGHAT and CDR2 FQNNGV. After removal of 2 bases from V and 2 bases from J, the junction contained 3 bases not matched to a gene. The CDR3 sequence is CASSLTGGPTDTQYS. The CDR3 DNA follows: TGTGCCAGCAGCTTAACGGGAGGGCCCACAGATACGCAGTATTCT.

This clonotype showed up just a few times. J is TRBJ2-2 and V is TRBV6-1, with TRBD1 matching over 10 bases. From germline, CDR1 is MNHNS and CDR2 SASEGT. This CDR3 is built from 17 residues. After removal of 8 bases from V and 1 base from J, the junction contained 10 bases not matched to a gene. CDR3: CASADRGTRLNTGELFF. CDR3 bases: TGTGCCAGCGCGGACAGGGGGACTCGGCTGAACACCGGGGAGCTGTTTTTT.

The rearrangement uses TRBV5-1 and TRBJ2-7, with TRBD2 matching over 10 bases. V shed 4 bases, J shed 3 bases, and the junction held 10 bases outside the gene matches. The CDR3 contains 16 residues. Germline V gene sequence: CDR1 SGHRS, CDR2 YFSETQ. The CDR3 DNA reads as TGCGCCAGCAGCCCAGGGGGAGCTAGCGGGAGCTACGAGCAGTACTTC. Translated, it gives CASSPGGASGSYEQYF.

This chain joins TRBV3-1 and TRBJ1-1; no clear D gene. CDR1 and CDR2 from the germline V gene are LGHDT and YNNKEL (reference sequence). Trimming removed 1 base from V and 1 base from J, with 10 bases in between. The CDR3 contains 15 residues. CDR3 in amino acids: CASSQGAAANTEAFF. For the CDR3, the DNA is TGTGCCAGCAGCCAAGGTGCGGCAGCGAACACTGAAGCTTTCTTT.

This clonotype was counted a few times. This chain joins TRBV5-1 and TRBJ2-1; D is uncertain. The germline V gene encodes CDR1 SGHRS and CDR2 YFSETQ. V was shortened by 5 bases and J by 7 bases, with 22 bases between the two germline ends. The CDR3 covers 16 residues. DNA of the CDR3: TGCGCCAGCAGACCCCGCAGTGCGGCCGCGGAGAATGAGCAGTTCTTC. Encoded protein: CASRPRSAAAENEQFF.

The rearrangement joins TRBV3-1 to TRBJ2-2; 7 bases match TRBD2. The CDR3 consists of 16 residues. Germline assignment: CDR1 LGHDT and CDR2 YNNKEL (reference sequence). The J segment lost 5 bases and the V segment lost 4 bases, leaving 10 bases of the junction unmatched. The CDR3 coding sequence is TGTGCCAGCAGCCCAATGGACGGGGGAGGGACCGGGGAGCTGTTTTTT. Translation: CASSPMDGGGTGELFF.

This clonotype was detected ten times or more. CDR3 in amino acids: CASSGRFSGNTIYF. Written as DNA, the CDR3 is TGTGCCAGCAGCGGACGGTTCTCTGGAAACACCATATATTTT. The chain employs TRBV28 and TRBJ1-3; no reliable D call. Germline-derived CDR1 and CDR2 are MDHEN and SYDVKM. Trimming stripped 6 bases from V and 0 bases from J, with 9 bases between. The CDR3 has 14 residues.

The rearrangement uses TRBV12-3 or TRBV12-4 and TRBJ2-5, with 9 bases aligning to TRBD2. This CDR3 has 14 amino acids. V dropped 5 bases and J dropped 10; count of bases not matched to a gene: 11. The DNA of the CDR3 is TGTGCCAGCAGTCCCGGGACTAGCCCCGTTGGCCAGTACTTC. Translation gives CASSPGTSPVGQYF.

Ten or more counts support this clonotype. This sequence joins TRBV20-1 and TRBJ2-3; 10 positions match TRBD2. In germline, CDR1 is DFQATT, CDR2 SNEGSKA (reference sequence). V shed 6 bases and J 6 bases; nucleotides not matched to a gene: 3. The CDR3 sequence is 12 residues long. The CDR3 nucleotides read TGCAGTGCCAATAGCGGGAGGGATACGCAGTATTTT. Translation: CSANSGRDTQYF.

The table lists this clonotype with many counts. The rearrangement joins TRBV3-1 to TRBJ2-7, with 9 positions matching TRBD1. Germline V CDR1 and CDR2: LGHDT, YNNKEL (reference sequence). The CDR3 has 16 residues. Unmatched junction bases numbered 12, after V lost 4 bases and J lost 5 bases. The CDR3 coding sequence is TGTGCCAGCAGCCTCCTAGGAACAGGGGGCACGGACGAGCAGTACTTC. This translates into CASSLLGTGGTDEQYF.

At least ten counts were recorded for this clonotype. At one end, the junction sequence differs from germline, possibly due to a read error. The chain couples TRBV7-9 to TRBJ2-3, with D possibly matching TRBD2 (5 bases). CDR1 and CDR2 (germline): SEHNR, FQNEAQ (reference sequence). CDR3 length equals 13 residues. CDR3 in amino acids: CASSPLATDTQYF. As DNA, the CDR3 is TGCGCCAGCAGCCCCCTAGCCACAGATACGCAGTATTTT.

This clonotype has ten or more counts. The chain employs TRBV7-8 and TRBJ1-4; 10 bases line up with TRBD1. The length of the CDR3 is 15 residues. Trimming removed 2 bases from V and 6 bases from J; junction bases left unmatched: 3. Per the germline V gene, CDR1 is SGHVS and CDR2 is FQNEAQ. CDR3 DNA: TGTGCCAGCAGCTTATTCGGGACAGGGGATGAAAAACTGTTTTTT. It codes for CASSLFGTGDEKLFF.

The rearrangement joins TRBV6-1 to TRBJ1-2; D not resolved. Germline V gene lookup returns CDR1 MNHNS and CDR2 SASEGT. The ends were cut back, 7 bases at V and 6 bases at J, with 21 bases in the middle. The CDR3 covers 15 residues. CDR3 sequence reads: CASTPNWPSYDGYTF. The CDR3 DNA sequence: TGTGCCAGCACACCCAATTGGCCCTCGTATGATGGCTACACCTTC.

There are many counts of this clonotype. The chain links TRBV18 to TRBJ2-1; 7 bases map to TRBD2. Germline V lookup: CDR1 KGHSH, CDR2 LQKENI. The length of the CDR3 is 14 residues. Trimming at V came to 6 bases and at J to 7 bases, leaving 9 bases not matched to a gene. CDR3 protein: CASSLAATENEQFF. The DNA for the CDR3 is TGTGCCAGCTCCCTAGCGGCGACCGAGAATGAGCAGTTCTTC. The full variable domain, its missing parts supplied by reference TRBV18 and TRBJ2-1, is NAGVMQNPRHLVRRRGQEARLRCSPMKGHSHVYWYRQLPEEGLKFMVYLQKENIIDESGMPKERFSAEFPKEGPSILRIQQVVRGDSAAYFCASSLAATENEQFFGPGTRLTVL.

This clonotype has a count of ten or more. The chain employs TRBV5-1 and TRBJ2-3; D possibly corresponds to TRBD1 (5 bases). The V gene lost 2 bases and the J gene lost 3 bases, with 13 bases spanning the gap. CDR3 length: 15 residues. Germline CDR1 SGHRS, CDR2 YFSETQ. CDR3 residues: CASSFGAMGTDTQYF. The CDR3 DNA reads TGCGCCAGCAGCTTTGGGGCAATGGGGACAGATACGCAGTATTTT. Full variable domain (outside the CDR3, taken from reference TRBV5-1 and TRBJ2-3): KAGVTQTPRYLIKTRGQQVTLSCSPISGHRSVSWYQQTPGQGLQFLFEYFSETQRNKGNFPGRFSGRQFSNSRSEMNVSTLELGDSALYLCASSFGAMGTDTQYFGPGTRLTVL.

This clonotype was counted many times. This rearrangement joins TRBV9 to TRBJ2-2, with D unresolved. CDR3 length equals 13 residues. V lost 3 bases and J 5 bases, leaving 8 bases between the germline ends. The V gene's germline CDR1 is SGDLS and CDR2 YYNGEE. The CDR3 region has the DNA TGTGCCAGCAGCGCGCCCCTAACCGGGGAGCTGTTTTTT. Translating gives CASSAPLTGELFF.